Listed here are 12 T cell receptor beta chains from one sample, sequenced in a study of T-cell reconstitution after alpha-beta-depleted transplantation in children. Preparation of the TCRbeta library used unique molecular identifiers. MiXCR, run by TCRdb on the PCR reads, gives a single entry per CDR3 protein. Among 900,000 or so distinct CDR3 sequences listed, 15% to 20% were seen once. The sample in question was PBMCs, mostly from graft donor cells, obtained 360 days after TCRalphabeta/CD19-depleted stem cell transplant. These receptors all come from a male patient younger than 18 who had a stem cell transplant for acute lymphoblastic leukemia, so the T cells may come from the graft donor.

This clonotype was detected only a few times. The CDR3, as DNA: TGTGCCAGCAGTTTTCCCTGGACTAGCGGGAGTAGTCGGCAGTTCTTC. Its translation is CASSFPWTSGSSRQFF. The V and J genes are TRBV12-3 or TRBV12-4 and TRBJ2-1; TRBD2 aligns across 13 bases. The CDR3 loop spans 16 amino acids. Trimming removed 3 bases from V and 12 bases from J; junction bases left unmatched: 11.

This clonotype was seen only a few times. This chain uses TRBV5-1 with TRBJ2-2, with D possibly being TRBD1 (5 bases). This CDR3 contains 14 residues. Trimming pared 6 bases from V and 3 bases from J, leaving 12 bases between. Germline CDR1 and CDR2: SGHRS and YFSETQ. CDR3 in amino acids: CASTRVGDTGELFF. The CDR3 bases are TGCGCCAGCACCCGGGTAGGGGACACCGGGGAGCTGTTTTTT.

Comments on this clonotype: A junction end diverges from the germline sequence, so it may reflect a read error. The chain uses TRBV9 and TRBJ2-5, with D possibly being TRBD1 or TRBD2 (5 bases each). There are 15 residues in the CDR3. From germline, CDR1 is SGDLS and CDR2 YYNGEE. CDR3 DNA: TGTGCCAGCAGCGTAGCTCGGGACGACCAGGAGACCCAGTACTTC. Residues: CASSVARDDQETQYF.

The gene calls are TRBV15 and TRBJ1-1, with D hard to call. V dropped 0 bases and J dropped 1 base, with 6 bases sitting between them. This CDR3 is built from 14 residues. Germline values: CDR1 LNHNV, CDR2 YYDKDF (reference sequence). The CDR3 is CATSRDRGNTEAFF. The CDR3 nucleotides read TGTGCCACCAGCAGAGATCGAGGGAACACTGAAGCTTTCTTT.

This clonotype was seen once. This rearrangement joins TRBV29-1 to TRBJ2-3, with D perhaps TRBD1 or TRBD2 (5 bases each). The CDR3 consists of 15 residues. CDR1 and CDR2 (germline): SQVTM, ANQGSEA. Trimming took off 4 bases at V and 0 bases at J, with 14 bases between the two ends. The chain's CDR3 is CSVAGDGASTDTQYF. CDR3 DNA sequence: TGCAGCGTTGCTGGGGACGGAGCCAGCACAGATACGCAGTATTTT.

This clonotype has more than one count but fewer than ten. The CDR3: CASSAQSSYEQYF. In nucleotides, the CDR3 is TGTGCCAGCAGTGCCCAAAGCTCCTACGAGCAGTACTTC. The chain carries TRBV27 and TRBJ2-7; no reliable D call. The V gene's germline CDR1 is MNHEY and CDR2 SMNVEV (reference sequence). The germline V and J ends were trimmed by 5 bases and 0 bases, with 8 bases remaining between them. CDR3 length equals 13 residues.

This chain uses TRBV7-9 with TRBJ2-7, with D unclear. There are 13 residues in the CDR3. V lost 7 bases, J lost 4 bases, and 14 bases lay in between. Germline CDR1 SEHNR, CDR2 FQNEAQ (reference sequence). The CDR3 DNA follows: TGTGCCAGCACCATTTCATCAAATTACGAGCAGTACTTC. It codes for CASTISSNYEQYF.

In this sample, this clonotype turned up many times. The chain carries TRBV5-1 and TRBJ2-7; 8 bases agree with TRBD1. CDR3 length equals 14 residues. The germline gives CDR1 SGHRS, CDR2 YFSETQ. Losses at the gene ends were 6 bases for V and 1 base for J; bases not matched to a gene: 6. DNA of the CDR3: TGCGCCAGCATGAAGGACAGGGCTTCCTACGAGCAGTACTTC. Encoded protein: CASMKDRASYEQYF.

This clonotype was seen more than once but under ten times. The chain employs TRBV20-1 and TRBJ1-5; a possible D gene is TRBD1 (6 bases). V gave up 2 bases and J gave up 9 bases, with 20 bases separating them. Germline V gene sequence: CDR1 DFQATT, CDR2 SNEGSKA (reference sequence). This CDR3 spans 15 amino acids. Here the CDR3 reads CSARRTQGLPGPQHF. In nucleotides, the CDR3 is TGCAGTGCTAGAAGGACACAGGGCCTCCCAGGGCCCCAGCATTTT.

The rearrangement uses TRBV30 and TRBJ2-5, with no clear D. The CDR3 is made up of 12 amino acids. Germline V CDR1 and CDR2: GTSNPN, SVGIG (reference sequence). Trimming shortened V by 0 bases and J by 3 bases, and 5 bases separated the two germline ends. The CDR3 DNA reads as TGTGCCTGGAGTGTAACGGAAGAGACCCAGTACTTC. Its translation: CAWSVTEETQYF.

This clonotype was seen a handful of times. CDR3 protein: CATSGRKADTQYF. CDR3 DNA sequence: TGTGCCACCAGCGGCCGTAAAGCAGATACGCAGTATTTT. The chain links TRBV15 to TRBJ2-3; D gene unclear. The CDR3 runs 13 residues. Trimming pared 5 bases from V and 4 bases from J, leaving 10 bases between. Germline values: CDR1 LNHNV, CDR2 YYDKDF (reference sequence).

The rearrangement joins TRBV18 to TRBJ2-5; 8 positions match TRBD1. Germline V lookup: CDR1 KGHSH, CDR2 LQKENI. V lost 6 bases to trimming and J lost 0 bases; unmatched junction nucleotides: 6. The CDR3 runs 15 residues. CDR3 region: CASSFRDRYQETQYF. The CDR3 coding sequence is TGTGCCAGCTCGTTCCGGGACAGGTACCAAGAGACCCAGTACTTC.